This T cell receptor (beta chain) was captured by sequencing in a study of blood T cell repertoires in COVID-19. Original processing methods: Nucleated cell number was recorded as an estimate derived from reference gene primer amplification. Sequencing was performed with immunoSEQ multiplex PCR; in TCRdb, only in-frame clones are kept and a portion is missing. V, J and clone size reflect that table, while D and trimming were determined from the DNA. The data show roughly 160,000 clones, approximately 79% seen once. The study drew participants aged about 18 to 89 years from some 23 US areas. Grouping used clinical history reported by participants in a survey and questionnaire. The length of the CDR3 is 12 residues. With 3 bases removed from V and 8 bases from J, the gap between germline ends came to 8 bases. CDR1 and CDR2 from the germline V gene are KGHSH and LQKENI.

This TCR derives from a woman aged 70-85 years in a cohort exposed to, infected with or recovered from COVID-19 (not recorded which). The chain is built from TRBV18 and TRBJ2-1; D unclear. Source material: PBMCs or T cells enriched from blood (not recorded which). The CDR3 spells CASSPSRDEQFF. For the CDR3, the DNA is TGTGCCAGCTCACCGAGCCGGGATGAGCAGTTCTTC. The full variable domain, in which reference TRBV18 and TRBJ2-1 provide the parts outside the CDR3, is NAGVMQNPRHLVRRRGQEARLRCSPMKGHSHVYWYRQLPEEGLKFMVYLQKENIIDESGMPKERFSAEFPKEGPSILRIQQVVRGDSAAYFCASSPSRDEQFFGPGTRLTVL.